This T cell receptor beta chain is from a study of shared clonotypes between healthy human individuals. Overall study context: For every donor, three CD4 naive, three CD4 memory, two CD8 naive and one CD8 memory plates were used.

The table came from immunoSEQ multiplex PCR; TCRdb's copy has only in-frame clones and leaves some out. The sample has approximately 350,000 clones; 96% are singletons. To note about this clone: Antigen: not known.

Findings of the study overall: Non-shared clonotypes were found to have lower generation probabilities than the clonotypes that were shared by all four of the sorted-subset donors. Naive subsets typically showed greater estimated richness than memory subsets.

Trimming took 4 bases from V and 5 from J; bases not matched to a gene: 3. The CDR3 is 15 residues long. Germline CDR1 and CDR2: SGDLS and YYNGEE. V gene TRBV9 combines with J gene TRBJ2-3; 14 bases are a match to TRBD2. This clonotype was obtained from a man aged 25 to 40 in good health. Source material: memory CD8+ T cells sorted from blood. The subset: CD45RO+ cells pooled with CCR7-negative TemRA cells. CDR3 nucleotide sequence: TGTGCCAGCAGCTCCGGACTAGCGGGAGGAGATACGCAGTATTTT. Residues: CASSSGLAGGDTQYF.